This TCR beta chain was recorded in a study of T cells in Graves' hyperthyroidism and ophthalmopathy. Amplification of TCR beta CDR3 regions was performed using RNA transcripts as template. In the first-round RT-PCR of the TCR CDR3, the HTBI primer set was used. One entry per CDR3 protein results from TCRdb running MiXCR on the multiplex PCR reads. In the table there are more than 300,000 distinct CDR3 sequences, approximately 17% of which are singletons. Study-wide results and limits: Researchers found most expanded thyroid clonotypes above 0.001 in blood as well.

In the case of this clonotype: Antigen specificity is unknown.

Exclusion criteria comprised uncontrolled infection, other autoimmune disease, pregnancy or lactation. The authors obtained PBMCs from 10 ml of fresh peripheral blood. The source is a woman under 40 with Graves' hyperthyroidism that later progressed to Graves' ophthalmopathy. The sequenced sample was blood.

CDR3 loop: CASRKSGHESPEAFF. The CDR3 DNA follows: TGTGCCAGCAGGAAATCGGGACACGAGAGTCCTGAAGCTTTCTTT. The rearrangement links TRBV28 to TRBJ1-1, with D maybe TRBD1 (6 bases). The CDR3 extends over 15 amino acids. The germline CDR1 and CDR2 sequences are MDHEN and SYDVKM. V shed 6 bases and J shed 6 bases, with 20 bases lying between them.